These 23 T cell receptor beta chains came from one sample sequenced in a study of cytotoxic CD8 clonotypes in ibrutinib-treated CLL. Only in-frame clones appear in the TCRdb table, and some are missing; sequencing was by immunoSEQ multiplex PCR. The data hold fewer than 100,000 clones, with 86% observed a single time. Sequencing used PBMCs, obtained before ibrutinib treatment. These TCRs come from a human donor with chronic lymphocytic leukemia.

The chain has TRBV5-4 and TRBJ2-7; 7 bases agree with TRBD2. The CDR3 has 16 amino acids. Germline CDR1 reads SGHNT; CDR2 reads YYREEE (reference sequence). After removal of 5 bases from V and 0 bases from J, the junction contained 11 bases not matched to a gene. CDR3 sequence: CASSLGASGNSYEQYF. In nucleotides, the CDR3 is TGTGCCAGCAGTCTCGGAGCTAGCGGCAACTCCTACGAGCAGTACTTC.

The chain joins TRBV5-6 to TRBJ2-1, with D unresolved. The germline V gene encodes CDR1 SGHDT and CDR2 YYEEEE. The V end was cut by 0 bases, the J end by 6 bases, with 13 bases between. The CDR3 spans 15 residues. In DNA form, the CDR3 reads TGTGCCAGCAGCTTGGGCCGTGGCGGATTCAATGAGCAGTTCTTC. Its protein product is CASSLGRGGFNEQFF.

The chain employs TRBV2 and TRBJ1-1, with 9 bases aligning to TRBD1. V was clipped by 6 bases and J by 0 bases; unmatched bases: 8. The CDR3 covers 16 residues. Germline V gives CDR1 SNHLY, CDR2 FYNNEI. The CDR3 nucleotides read TGTGCCAGCAGCGACGCACAGGGGGCAATGAACACTGAAGCTTTCTTT. Amino acid sequence: CASSDAQGAMNTEAFF.

This chain connects TRBV29-1 to TRBJ1-1, with D possibly matching TRBD1 (5 bases). Trimming stripped 7 bases from V and 5 bases from J, with 20 bases between. Germline-derived CDR1 and CDR2 are SQVTM and ANQGSEA. The CDR3 is 14 amino acids. The CDR3 loop reads CSGRVGGVVTEAFF. The DNA of the CDR3 is TGCAGCGGCAGAGTGGGGGGTGTGGTGACTGAAGCTTTCTTT.

This clone came up once. The rearrangement uses TRBV28 and TRBJ1-1; TRBD1 matches 12 bases. This CDR3 is built from 15 residues. Germline trimming cut 6 bases from V and 4 bases from J; bases unmatched to any gene: 6. Germline loops: CDR1 MDHEN, CDR2 SYDVKM. The CDR3 loop is CASSRGTGGFTEAFF. The CDR3 DNA reads as TGTGCCAGCAGCCGTGGGACAGGGGGCTTCACTGAAGCTTTCTTT.

V and J are TRBV28 and TRBJ2-7, with D uncertain. The V gene lost 7 bases and the J gene lost 2 bases, with 9 bases spanning the gap. CDR1 and CDR2 from the germline V gene are MDHEN and SYDVKM. The CDR3 is made up of 12 amino acids. The CDR3 here is CASTKDPYEQYF. The CDR3 nucleotides are TGTGCCAGCACGAAGGACCCCTACGAGCAGTACTTC.

The rearrangement links TRBV14 to TRBJ1-5; no firm D call. CDR1 and CDR2 (germline): SGHDN, FVKESK. Trimming shortened V by 1 base and J by 7 bases, and 14 bases separated the two germline ends. The CDR3 consists of 15 residues. The CDR3 reads CASSQGGWIGQPQHF. For the CDR3, the DNA is TGTGCCAGCAGCCAAGGTGGGTGGATTGGACAGCCCCAGCATTTT. Full variable domain (remainder filled in from reference TRBV14 and TRBJ1-5): EAGVTQFPSHSVIEKGQTVTLRCDPISGHDNLYWYRRVMGKEIKFLLHFVKESKQDESGMPNNRFLAERTGGTYSTLKVQPAELEDSGVYFCASSQGGWIGQPQHFGDGTRLSIL.

The V call is TRBV11-3, the J call TRBJ2-5, with D possibly TRBD2 on 6 matching bases. CDR3 length: 16 residues. Germline V gene lookup returns CDR1 SGHNT and CDR2 YENEEA. The V gene lost 6 bases and the J gene lost 0 bases, with 17 bases spanning the gap. CDR3: CASSSSLASYQETQYF. The CDR3 DNA reads TGTGCCAGCAGTAGTTCGCTAGCGAGTTACCAAGAGACCCAGTACTTC. Full variable domain (rest looked up from reference TRBV11-3 and TRBJ2-5): EAGVVQSPRYKIIEKKQPVAFWCNPISGHNTLYWYLQNLGQGPELLIRYENEEAVDDSQLPKDRFSAERLKGVDSTLKIQPAELGDSAVYLCASSSSLASYQETQYFGPGTRLLVL.

J is TRBJ1-1 and V is TRBV19; no reliable D call. CDR3 length equals 12 residues. Deletions cut 5 bases from V and 5 bases from J, with 9 bases between. Germline V gene sequence: CDR1 LNHDA, CDR2 SQIVND (reference sequence). In DNA, the CDR3 is TGTGCCAGTAGTTGGGGAGGGACTGAAGCTTTCTTT. Translation gives CASSWGGTEAFF. Together with reference TRBV19 and TRBJ1-1, the CDR3 gives the full variable domain: DGGITQSPKYLFRKEGQNVTLSCEQNLNHDAMYWYRQDPGQGLRLIYYSQIVNDFQKGDIAEGYSVSREKKESFPLTVTSAQKNPTAFYLCASSWGGTEAFFGQGTRLTVV.

The CDR3 nucleotides are TGTGCCAGCAGCCAAGAACTCGGCTCGGGCGTATACGAGCAGTACTTC. Its translation: CASSQELGSGVYEQYF. This chain uses TRBV4-2 with TRBJ2-7; D remains unclear. The CDR3 totals 16 residues. CDR1 is LGHNA and CDR2 is YNFKEQ in the germline V gene. Trimming took 0 bases from V and 4 from J, leaving 16 bases between them.

The rearrangement uses TRBV5-1 and TRBJ1-1; D is uncertain. The length of the CDR3 is 15 residues. Trimming shortened V by 1 base and J by 4 bases, and 14 bases separated the two germline ends. Per germline, CDR1 SGHRS and CDR2 YFSETQ. The CDR3 protein is CASSLTSTLGTEAFF. In DNA form, the CDR3 reads TGCGCCAGCAGCTTGACGTCCACACTAGGCACTGAAGCTTTCTTT.

V usage is TRBV27 and J usage is TRBJ2-7; unclear D gene. This CDR3 has 14 residues. Germline-derived CDR1 and CDR2 are MNHEY and SMNVEV (reference sequence). V was shortened by 2 bases and J by 4 bases, with 12 bases between the two germline ends. The CDR3 nucleotides read TGTGCCAGCAGTTTAAGTTCGGGTTGGTACGAGCAGTACTTC. This translates into CASSLSSGWYEQYF.

The chain is built from TRBV19 and TRBJ2-7; D unclear. V was clipped by 8 bases and J by 4 bases, with 15 bases between them. Germline V gene sequence: CDR1 LNHDA, CDR2 SQIVND (reference sequence). The CDR3 is 13 residues long. The CDR3 reads CASGPFPPYEQYF. The DNA for the CDR3 is TGTGCCAGTGGACCTTTCCCCCCATACGAGCAGTACTTC.

The CDR3, as DNA: TGTGCCAGCGGCCCGACGGGGGGCTGGGGCTATGGCTACACCTTC. Translation gives CASGPTGGWGYGYTF. V usage is TRBV27 and J usage is TRBJ1-2; a possible D gene is TRBD1 (6 bases). This CDR3 region has 15 residues. Germline CDR1 is MNHEY and CDR2 is SMNVEV (reference sequence). V lost 8 bases and J lost 4, with 20 bases in between.

The chain carries TRBV19 and TRBJ2-1; D unresolved. V gave up 3 bases and J gave up 4 bases, with 13 bases separating them. The germline CDR1 and CDR2 sequences are LNHDA and SQIVND (reference sequence). This CDR3 spans 15 amino acids. The CDR3 is CASSILAYEYNEQFF. CDR3 coding DNA: TGTGCCAGTAGTATTCTGGCCTATGAATACAATGAGCAGTTCTTC.

This clone was observed once. The chain employs TRBV10-3 and TRBJ2-3, with TRBD2 matching 7 bases. Germline V gene lookup returns CDR1 ENHRY and CDR2 SYGVKD. V lost 8 bases and J lost 1; bases outside the gene matches: 3. This CDR3 has 13 amino acids. In DNA form, the CDR3 reads TGTGCCATCGCGGGAGTGGGCACAGATACGCAGTATTTT. It encodes CAIAGVGTDTQYF.

The V gene is TRBV28, the J gene TRBJ2-7; 8 bases align to TRBD2. The germline CDR1 and CDR2 sequences are MDHEN and SYDVKM. The trim removed 3 bases at V and 3 bases at J, leaving 10 bases unmatched. The CDR3 loop spans 16 amino acids. Here the CDR3 DNA reads TGTGCCAGCAGTTTCCCACCTGGGACTAGTGGCTACGAGCAGTACTTC. Translated, it gives CASSFPPGTSGYEQYF.

The gene calls are TRBV10-3 and TRBJ2-5; TRBD1 aligns across 8 bases. V shed 6 bases, J shed 5 bases, and the junction held 11 bases outside the gene matches. CDR1 and CDR2 (germline): ENHRY, SYGVKD. This CDR3 is built from 15 residues. DNA for the CDR3: TGTGCCATCAGGAAGGGGACCCAGGGGGCGGAGACCCAGTACTTC. The encoded protein is CAIRKGTQGAETQYF.

The chain uses TRBV28 and TRBJ2-2; no clear D gene. Trimming removed 2 bases from V and 1 base from J, with 11 bases in between. This CDR3 contains 16 residues. Germline V gives CDR1 MDHEN, CDR2 SYDVKM. The CDR3 DNA reads TGTGCCAGCAGTTTACTTGGGGTCGGGAACACCGGGGAGCTGTTTTTT. It encodes CASSLLGVGNTGELFF.

Judged by abundance, this clone is medium-sized. The chain joins TRBV18 to TRBJ1-2; D remains unclear. In germline, CDR1 is KGHSH, CDR2 LQKENI. V was clipped by 1 base and J by 7 bases, with 13 bases between them. The CDR3 has 14 amino acids. The CDR3, as DNA: TGTGCCAGCTCACCACTAGTGGGTTCAGCTGGCTACACCTTC. Protein product: CASSPLVGSAGYTF.

Only one count was recorded for this clone. The chain carries TRBV5-1 and TRBJ1-4, with no clear D. This CDR3 is built from 12 residues. The germline V gene has CDR1 SGHRS and CDR2 YFSETQ. The V end was cut by 2 bases, the J end by 8 bases, with 7 bases between. This CDR3 reads CASSLRGEKLFF. For the CDR3, the DNA is TGCGCCAGCAGCTTACGGGGAGAAAAACTGTTTTTT.

The CDR3 region has the DNA TGTGCCAGTAGTCTCCCACAGGGGGCGGTCTATGGCTACACCTTC. Encoded protein: CASSLPQGAVYGYTF. The gene calls are TRBV19 and TRBJ1-2, with TRBD1 matching 9 bases. The CDR3 has 15 residues. The germline V gene has CDR1 LNHDA and CDR2 SQIVND (reference sequence). J gave up 4 bases and V 5 bases, and 8 bases lay outside the gene matches.

The chain is built from TRBV19 and TRBJ1-1, with D maybe TRBD1 (6 bases). Germline values: CDR1 LNHDA, CDR2 SQIVND (reference sequence). This CDR3 has 13 residues. With 7 bases removed from V and 3 bases from J, the gap between germline ends came to 12 bases. CDR3 nucleotide sequence: TGTGCCAGTACCGGGGACACGGACACTGAAGCTTTCTTT. Its protein is CASTGDTDTEAFF. The full variable domain, with the rest looked up from reference TRBV19 and TRBJ1-1, is DGGITQSPKYLFRKEGQNVTLSCEQNLNHDAMYWYRQDPGQGLRLIYYSQIVNDFQKGDIAEGYSVSREKKESFPLTVTSAQKNPTAFYLCASTGDTDTEAFFGQGTRLTVV.